A single sample gave rise to the 2 T cell receptor delta chains below, sequenced in a study of γδ T cells in repeated Plasmodium falciparum infection. TCRdb used CATT to re-call clones from the multiplex PCR reads. The repertoire has some 100,000 delta-chain clones, under 1.5% of them found once; the top ten carry just under 9%. Gammadelta T cells were flow-sorted from PBMC into Vgamma9/Vdelta2+ and Vdelta2-negative populations for bulk analysis. The specimen was gamma-delta T cells from blood. These receptors all stem from a pool of human donors (malaria-infected and uninfected, not separated).

With respect to this clone: TCRdb attributes to this sequence the protein of a much larger clone, which differs from the DNA translation at residue 4; a read error is likely, and the protein displayed is translated from the DNA. This sequence joins TRAV36/DV7 and TRDJ1, with D possibly being TRDD3 (6 bases). V lost 3 bases and J lost 3, with 18 bases in between. The CDR3 covers 15 residues. Germline assignment: CDR1 VTNFRS and CDR2 LTSSGIE (reference sequence). CDR3 nucleotides: TGTGCTGTGGGGGATAAGTCTGCAGGGTCCGATAAACTCATCTTT. As protein: CAVGDKSAGSDKLIF.

This clone has at least ten counts. This sample includes further DNA sequences coding for the same CDR3. The V gene is TRDV1, the J gene TRDJ2; the match to TRDD3 covers 10 bases. Germline V gene data show CDR1 as TSWWSYY and CDR2 as QGS. The CDR3 consists of 21 residues. The V segment lost 0 bases and the J segment 7 bases; nucleotides outside the gene matches: 20. The CDR3 DNA reads TGTGCTCTTGGGGAACTCCTCCTACACGGGTGTGGGGGATACTCCGAAGCACAACTCTTCTTT. Translation gives CALGELLLHGCGGYSEAQLFF.